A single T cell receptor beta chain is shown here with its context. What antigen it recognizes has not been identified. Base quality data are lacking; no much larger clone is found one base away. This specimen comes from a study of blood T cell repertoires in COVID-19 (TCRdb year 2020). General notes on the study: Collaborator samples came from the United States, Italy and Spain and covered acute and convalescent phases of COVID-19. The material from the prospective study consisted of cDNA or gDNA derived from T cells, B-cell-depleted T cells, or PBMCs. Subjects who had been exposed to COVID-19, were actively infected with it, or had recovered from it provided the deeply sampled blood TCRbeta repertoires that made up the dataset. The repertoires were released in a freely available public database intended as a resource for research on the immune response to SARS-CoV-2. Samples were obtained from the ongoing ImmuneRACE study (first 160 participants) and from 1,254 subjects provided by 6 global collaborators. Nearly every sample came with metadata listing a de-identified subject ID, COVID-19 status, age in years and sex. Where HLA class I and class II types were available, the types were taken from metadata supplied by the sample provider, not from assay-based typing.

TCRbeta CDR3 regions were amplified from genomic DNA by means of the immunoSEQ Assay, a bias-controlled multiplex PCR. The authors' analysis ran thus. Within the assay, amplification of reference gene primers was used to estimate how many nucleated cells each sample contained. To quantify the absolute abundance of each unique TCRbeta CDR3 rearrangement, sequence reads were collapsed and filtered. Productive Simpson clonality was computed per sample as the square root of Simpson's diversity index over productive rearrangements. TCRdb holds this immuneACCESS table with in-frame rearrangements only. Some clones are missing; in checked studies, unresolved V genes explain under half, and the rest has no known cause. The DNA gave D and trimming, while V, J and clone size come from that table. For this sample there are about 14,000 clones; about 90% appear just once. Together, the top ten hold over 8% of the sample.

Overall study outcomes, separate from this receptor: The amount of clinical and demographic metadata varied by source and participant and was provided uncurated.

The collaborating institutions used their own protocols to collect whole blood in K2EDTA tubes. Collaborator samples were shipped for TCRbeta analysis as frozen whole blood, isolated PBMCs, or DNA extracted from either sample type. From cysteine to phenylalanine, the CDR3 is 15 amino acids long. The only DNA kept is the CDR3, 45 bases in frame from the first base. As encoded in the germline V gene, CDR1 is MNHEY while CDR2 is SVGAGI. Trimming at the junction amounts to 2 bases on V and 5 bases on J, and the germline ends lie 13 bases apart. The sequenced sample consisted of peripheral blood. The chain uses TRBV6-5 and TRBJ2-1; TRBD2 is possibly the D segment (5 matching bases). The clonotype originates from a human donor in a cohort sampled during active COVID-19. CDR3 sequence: CASSYGSGSNNEQFF. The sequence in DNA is TGTGCCAGCAGTTACGGGTCGGGGAGCAACAATGAGCAGTTCTTC.